The clone carrying this T cell receptor beta chain was recorded at least ten times. Its antigen is not known. The CDR3 sequence is 13 residues long. The V gene lost 1 base and the J gene lost 6 bases, with 7 bases spanning the gap. The germline CDR1 and CDR2 sequences are SGHTA and FQGNSA. Each CDR3 protein is one row after TCRdb ran MiXCR on the 5' RACE reads. The sample has about 48,000 distinct CDR3 sequences, 1.9% seen once. The data stem from a study of neurological immune-mediated disorders. Whole-study findings and limits: The repertoires of 18 of 34 multiple sclerosis patients fell into one related-CDR3 cluster (a possible signature) under phylogenetic grouping. None of the CDR3 amino acid sequences in expanded clones turned up in more than one subject, which points to private repertoires in all groups.

A total of 2 million PBMCs stored at -80 degrees C provided the unsorted libraries. This TCR was recovered from a woman between 40 and 55 years old with multiple sclerosis. The source material was PBMCs. The V and J genes are TRBV7-2 and TRBJ2-1, with D possibly matching TRBD1 (6 bases). This CDR3 reads CASSLGGRNEQFF. CDR3 DNA: TGTGCCAGCAGCTTAGGGGGGCGCAATGAGCAGTTCTTC.